One and the same sample provided the 24 T cell receptor beta chains below, sequenced in a study of cytomegalovirus exposure and HLA in healthy donors. Vbeta (60) and Jbeta (13) primers were used in the PCR. Produced via immunoSEQ multiplex PCR; TCRdb's table is partial and in-frame only. This table holds over 150,000 clones, nearly 80% found once. What was sequenced was PBMCs. The origin of the receptors is a man aged 25 to 45 in good health and CMV-seropositive.

J is TRBJ2-5 and V is TRBV5-6, with 8 nucleotides matching TRBD1. The CDR3 contains 15 residues. The V gene end was trimmed by 5 bases and the J gene end by 5 bases; junction bases not matched to a gene: 11. Germline V gives CDR1 SGHDT, CDR2 YYEEEE. CDR3: CASSYTGQGTETQYF. CDR3 DNA: TGTGCCAGCAGTTATACCGGACAGGGAACCGAGACCCAGTACTTC.

This chain joins TRBV29-1 and TRBJ1-1; D gene ambiguous. V lost 7 bases and J lost 0, with 12 bases in between. The germline gives CDR1 SQVTM, CDR2 ANQGSEA. The CDR3 consists of 13 residues. Here the CDR3 DNA reads TGCAGCGCAACCCCAGTTATGAACACTGAAGCTTTCTTT. Amino acids: CSATPVMNTEAFF.

This chain uses TRBV7-9 with TRBJ2-2; 7 bases line up with TRBD2. Trimming cost V 1 base and J 6 bases; bases outside gene matches: 11. The germline V gene has CDR1 SEHNR and CDR2 FQNEAQ (reference sequence). The CDR3 sequence is 17 residues long. CDR3 residues: CASSLEFGGGPSGELFF. The DNA of the CDR3 is TGTGCCAGCAGCTTAGAGTTCGGGGGAGGGCCTTCCGGGGAGCTGTTTTTT.

The J gene is TRBJ1-4, the V gene TRBV25-1, with D possibly matching TRBD1 (6 bases). The CDR3 is 12 amino acids. CDR1 is MGHDK, CDR2 SYGVNS, per germline. V was shortened by 5 bases and J by 5 bases, with 6 bases between the two germline ends. The CDR3 sequence is CASSTGNEKLFF. The DNA for the CDR3 is TGTGCCAGCAGTACAGGGAATGAAAAACTGTTTTTT.

The V gene is TRBV28, the J gene TRBJ1-2, with 10 bases lining up with TRBD1. The CDR3 has 12 residues. From germline, CDR1 is MDHEN and CDR2 SYDVKM. Unmatched junction bases numbered 1, after V lost 6 bases and J lost 6 bases. As DNA, the CDR3 is TGTGCCAGCAGGGGGACAGGGGATGGCTACACCTTC. It encodes CASRGTGDGYTF.

This chain links TRBV6-1 with TRBJ2-7; D unclear. V was cut by 5 bases and J by 4 bases, with 15 bases left in between. Per the germline V gene, CDR1 is MNHNS and CDR2 is SASEGT. The CDR3 totals 14 residues. The CDR3: CASSKRLKPYEQYF. As DNA, the CDR3 is TGTGCCAGCAGTAAACGACTGAAGCCTTACGAGCAGTACTTC.

V and J are TRBV6-1 and TRBJ1-5; weak D call: TRBD1 (6 bases). V lost 6 bases, J lost 3 bases, and 9 bases lay in between. In germline, CDR1 is MNHNS, CDR2 SASEGT. This CDR3 comprises 13 residues. The DNA for the CDR3 is TGTGCCAGCAGAGACAGGAACAATCAGCCCCAGCATTTT. Its translation is CASRDRNNQPQHF.

The chain combines TRBV6-4 with TRBJ1-1; D might be TRBD1 (6 bases). The V gene lost 5 bases and the J gene lost 3 bases, with 13 bases spanning the gap. The germline CDR1 and CDR2 sequences are MRHNA and SNTAGT. This CDR3 comprises 14 residues. The chain's CDR3 is CASSLTGRDTEAFF. Written as DNA, the CDR3 is TGTGCCAGCAGTCTCACAGGGAGGGACACTGAAGCTTTCTTT.

This clone was seen only a few times. V gene TRBV7-3 combines with J gene TRBJ2-5; TRBD2 is a possible D gene (6 bases). CDR3 length: 13 amino acids. Trimming removed 5 bases at V and 4 bases at J, with 11 bases between. Germline V gives CDR1 SGHTA, CDR2 FQGTGA. The CDR3 coding sequence is TGTGCCAGCAGCCGGACTATACGAGAGACCCAGTACTTC. It encodes CASSRTIRETQYF.

The CDR3 region is CASSPGTGNLGNTIYF. CDR3 DNA: TGTGCCAGCTCACCAGGAACGGGAAACCTTGGAAACACCATATATTTT. This chain connects TRBV18 to TRBJ1-3; D is undetermined. CDR3 length: 16 residues. In germline, CDR1 is KGHSH, CDR2 LQKENI. V was cut by 2 bases and J by 3 bases, with 14 bases left in between.

The chain couples TRBV30 to TRBJ2-3; 12 nucleotides match TRBD2. Germline V gives CDR1 GTSNPN, CDR2 SVGIG (reference sequence). The CDR3 spans 17 residues. V shed 1 base and J 0 bases; nucleotides not matched to a gene: 5. In nucleotides, the CDR3 is TGTGCCTGGAGTGCCGGGACTAGCGGGCGGAGCACAGATACGCAGTATTTT. The encoded protein is CAWSAGTSGRSTDTQYF.

The rearrangement uses TRBV4-2 and TRBJ2-3, with TRBD2 identical over 11 bases. The CDR3 is made up of 21 amino acids. The J segment lost 2 bases and the V segment lost 0 bases, leaving 16 bases of the junction unmatched. Germline lookup yields CDR1 LGHNA and CDR2 YNFKEQ. The CDR3 spells CASSQDMGLAEIMTYTDTQYF. The CDR3 DNA reads as TGTGCCAGCAGCCAAGATATGGGACTAGCGGAGATAATGACTTACACAGATACGCAGTATTTT.

The V and J genes are TRBV4-2 and TRBJ2-1; 9 bases fit TRBD1. The CDR3 is 17 amino acids. The germline gives CDR1 LGHNA, CDR2 YNFKEQ. V dropped 2 bases and J dropped 8; count of bases not matched to a gene: 13. CDR3: CASSQTHTGQGYDEQFF. The DNA for the CDR3 is TGTGCCAGCAGCCAAACCCATACGGGACAGGGATACGATGAGCAGTTCTTC.

This chain links TRBV5-1 with TRBJ2-6; 12 bases are a match to TRBD1. V shed 4 bases, J shed 1 base, and the junction held 9 bases outside the gene matches. This CDR3 has 19 residues. Germline assignment: CDR1 SGHRS and CDR2 YFSETQ. The CDR3 is CASSSWGTGGASGANVLTF. CDR3 in DNA: TGCGCCAGCAGCAGCTGGGGGACAGGGGGCGCGTCTGGGGCCAACGTCCTGACTTTC.

V gene TRBV28 combines with J gene TRBJ2-5; D not resolved. V was clipped by 5 bases and J by 4 bases, with 8 bases between them. The CDR3 loop spans 12 amino acids. In germline, CDR1 is MDHEN, CDR2 SYDVKM. CDR3 region: CASSGSGETQYF. Written as DNA, the CDR3 is TGTGCCAGCAGTGGGTCAGGAGAGACCCAGTACTTC.

This clone appeared a few times. The chain is built from TRBV5-5 and TRBJ1-1; 7 bases line up with TRBD1. The CDR3 totals 16 residues. Losses at the gene ends were 4 bases for V and 0 bases for J; bases not matched to a gene: 9. Germline CDR1 and CDR2: SGHKS and YYEKEE (reference sequence). The CDR3 sequence: CASSGTPGQMNTEAFF. In DNA, the CDR3 is TGTGCCAGCAGCGGAACTCCGGGACAGATGAACACTGAAGCTTTCTTT.

This chain's CDR3 is CASTRKGAGGGTGELFF. DNA of the CDR3: TGTGCCAGCACCCGTAAGGGAGCGGGAGGGGGCACCGGGGAGCTGTTTTTT. The J gene is TRBJ2-2, the V gene TRBV5-4, with 10 bases aligning to TRBD2. V dropped 6 bases and J dropped 4; count of bases not matched to a gene: 12. The CDR3 totals 17 residues. The germline CDR1 and CDR2 sequences are SGHNT and YYREEE (reference sequence).

This clone has more than one count but fewer than ten. The chain links TRBV19 to TRBJ2-3; a possible D gene is TRBD2 (5 bases). Germline V CDR1 and CDR2: LNHDA, SQIVND (reference sequence). The V gene lost 4 bases and the J gene lost 5 bases, with 7 bases spanning the gap. This CDR3 region has 12 residues. CDR3 in amino acids: CASSKREDTQYF. Here the CDR3 DNA reads TGTGCCAGTAGTAAGAGGGAAGATACGCAGTATTTT.

The chain's CDR3 is CASSLDGSVRETQYF. The CDR3 coding sequence is TGTGCCAGCAGCCTGGACGGCAGCGTTCGAGAGACCCAGTACTTC. This chain connects TRBV5-4 to TRBJ2-5; no firm D call. V lost 4 bases and J 4 bases, leaving 17 bases between the germline ends. CDR1 and CDR2 from the germline V gene are SGHNT and YYREEE (reference sequence). CDR3 length: 15 residues.

The chain uses TRBV4-2 and TRBJ2-1; D is uncertain. The V end lost 0 bases, the J end lost 10 bases, and 10 bases lay between the germline ends. CDR1 and CDR2 (germline): LGHNA, YNFKEQ. CDR3 length: 13 amino acids. In DNA, the CDR3 is TGTGCCAGCAGCCAAGATCTGCGGCGGGAGCAGTTCTTC. Amino acid sequence: CASSQDLRREQFF.

The chain uses TRBV29-1 and TRBJ2-7; 10 bases fit TRBD2. Germline-derived CDR1 and CDR2 are SQVTM and ANQGSEA. The CDR3 is made up of 13 amino acids. The CDR3 region has the DNA TGCAGTGCGAGCGGGAGGGCCGGCTACGAGCAGTACTTC. It translates to CSASGRAGYEQYF.

CDR3 nucleotides: TGTGCCAGCAGTGACCTAGCGGGACGTTCCTACGAGCAGTACTTC. Its protein is CASSDLAGRSYEQYF. The V call is TRBV2, the J call TRBJ2-7, with 9 bases fitting TRBD2. Germline loops: CDR1 SNHLY, CDR2 FYNNEI. The CDR3 sequence is 15 residues long. The junction had 4 bases not matched to a gene; V was cut back by 3 bases and J by 1 base.

This chain links TRBV2 with TRBJ1-1, with no clear D. CDR3 length equals 11 residues. Trimming pared 8 bases from V and 10 bases from J, leaving 14 bases between. Per germline, CDR1 SNHLY and CDR2 FYNNEI. The CDR3 DNA reads as TGTGCCAGCGGGGATGAGGGATTAGCTTTCTTT. This encodes CASGDEGLAFF.

The chain uses TRBV6-1 and TRBJ1-5, with D perhaps matching TRBD1 (5 bases). The germline V gene encodes CDR1 MNHNS and CDR2 SASEGT. The germline V and J ends were trimmed by 6 bases and 8 bases, with 20 bases remaining between them. This CDR3 has 15 amino acids. The CDR3 nucleotides read TGTGCCAGCAGCGAATATCTAAGGGGTGAGGAGCCCCAGCATTTT. Its protein is CASSEYLRGEEPQHF.